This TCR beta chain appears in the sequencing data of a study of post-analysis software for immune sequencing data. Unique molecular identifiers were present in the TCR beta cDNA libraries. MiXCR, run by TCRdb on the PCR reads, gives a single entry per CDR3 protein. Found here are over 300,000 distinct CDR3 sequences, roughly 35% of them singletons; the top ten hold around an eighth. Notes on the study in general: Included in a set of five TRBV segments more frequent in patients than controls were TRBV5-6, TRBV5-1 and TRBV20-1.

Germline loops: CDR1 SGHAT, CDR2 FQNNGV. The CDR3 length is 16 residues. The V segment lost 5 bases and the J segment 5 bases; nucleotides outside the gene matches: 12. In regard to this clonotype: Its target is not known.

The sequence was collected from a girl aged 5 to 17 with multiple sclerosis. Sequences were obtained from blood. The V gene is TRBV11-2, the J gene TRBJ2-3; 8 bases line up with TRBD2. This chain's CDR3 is CASSDRTSTRGDTQYF. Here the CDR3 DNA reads TGTGCCAGCAGCGACAGGACTAGCACACGGGGAGATACGCAGTATTTT. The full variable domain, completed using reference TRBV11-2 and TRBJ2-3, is EAGVAQSPRYKIIEKRQSVAFWCNPISGHATLYWYQQILGQGPKLLIQFQNNGVVDDSQLPKDRFSAERLKGVDSTLKIQPAKLEDSAVYLCASSDRTSTRGDTQYFGPGTRLTVL.